This record covers a single TCR beta chain. The CDR3 has 15 residues. Germline lookup yields CDR1 SSHAT and CDR2 FNYEAQ (reference sequence). J gave up 5 bases and V 5 bases, and 12 bases lay outside the gene matches. The treatment here: about 20 received Ad26.COV2.S at low or high dose, single or two shots; several received placebo; per-sample allocation not given. Sampling happened 63 days after the first vaccine or placebo injection. This record comes from a study of Ad26.COV2.S vaccination and SARS-CoV-2 variants. Assay: immunoSEQ multiplex PCR; the TCRdb copy retains only in-frame clones and omits some. The sample has around 450,000 clones; 75% to 90% are singletons.

The receptor's source is a person between 18 and 65 years old who received the Ad26.COV2.S COVID-19 vaccine or a placebo. The gene calls are TRBV7-7 and TRBJ2-7, with 7 nucleotides matching TRBD1. The starting material was peripheral blood, obtained in a trial of Ad26.COV2.S vaccine versus placebo. CDR3: CASSPRLTGVNEQYF. For the CDR3, the DNA is TGTGCCAGCAGCCCCCGCCTCACAGGGGTGAACGAGCAGTACTTC. Looking up the rest from reference TRBV7-7 and TRBJ2-7 gives the full variable domain: GAGVSQSPRYKVTKRGQDVTLRCDPISSHATLYWYQQALGQGPEFLTYFNYEAQPDKSGLPSDRFSAERPEGSISTLTIQRTEQRDSAMYRCASSPRLTGVNEQYFGPGTRLTVT.